This TCR beta chain was sequenced for a study of blood T cell repertoires in COVID-19. Turning to the study itself: COVID-19 samples, acute and convalescent, were from the United States, Italy and Spain.

Measured with immunoSEQ multiplex PCR; TCRdb has only the in-frame clones, and not every one. The sample lists 130,000 to 150,000 clones; about 88% were seen once. This CDR3 is 13 amino acids long. CDR1 and CDR2 (germline): PRHDT, FYEKMQ (reference sequence). V shed 2 bases and J shed 7 bases, with 11 bases lying between them. Material for sequencing was peripheral blood. The sequence came from a man aged 50 to 59 with active or convalescent COVID-19. The V gene is TRBV13, the J gene TRBJ1-1; no firm D call. The CDR3 loop is CASSLRSGSEAFF. CDR3 in DNA: TGTGCCAGCAGCTTAAGGTCGGGGAGTGAAGCTTTCTTT.